The clone carrying this T cell receptor beta chain has a handful of counts. What it recognizes is unknown. This entry is derived from a study of early T cells in non-severe SARS-CoV-2 infection. Attached unique molecular identifiers marked individual cDNA molecules. TCRdb analysed the 5' RACE reads with MiXCR anew, one entry per CDR3 protein. Found here are about 49,000 distinct CDR3 sequences, roughly 6% of them singletons; the top ten hold about 3%. Study results and limitations: Anti-spike CD8 responses were favored in VDJdb matching, and private and CD4 specificities were missed.

Sequencing was performed on whole blood, taken at baseline. The receptor comes from an adult who was a healthcare worker with PCR-confirmed SARS-CoV-2 infection or an uninfected control (not recorded which).

CDR3 nucleotides: TGTGCCAGCAGTTCCGGGCTTCAGGTGGGTGAAGCTTTCTTT. It translates to CASSSGLQVGEAFF. The V call is TRBV12-3 or TRBV12-4, the J call TRBJ1-1, with unresolved D. This CDR3 region has 14 residues. V dropped 4 bases and J dropped 7 bases, with 16 bases sitting between them.